Each of the 25 T cell receptor beta chains below was sequenced from the same sample in a study of blood T cell repertoires in COVID-19. The repertoire was sequenced with immunoSEQ multiplex PCR; TCRdb's copy has only in-frame clones and lacks some. The table has fewer than 500,000 clones, roughly 90% seen once; the top ten hold over 1.1%. Sequencing used peripheral blood. These receptors originate from a woman aged 25-40 years with active or convalescent COVID-19.

This chain links TRBV5-1 with TRBJ1-2; D perhaps matches TRBD1 (6 bases). V was trimmed by 4 bases and J by 6 bases, leaving 16 bases between them. The CDR3 totals 14 residues. Per germline, CDR1 SGHRS and CDR2 YFSETQ. CDR3 coding DNA: TGCGCCAGCAGCGGCGAGACAGGAGGTGATGGCTACACCTTC. Protein product: CASSGETGGDGYTF.

CDR3 nucleotide sequence: TGTGCCAGCCTACAAGCGTCGAACACCGGGGAGCTGTTTTTT. It yields the protein CASLQASNTGELFF. The rearrangement links TRBV6-5 to TRBJ2-2; no clear D gene. V lost 8 bases and J 0 bases, leaving 10 bases between the germline ends. Germline values: CDR1 MNHEY, CDR2 SVGAGI. The CDR3 has 14 amino acids.

This clone was counted a single time. CDR3 in DNA: TGTGCCAGCAGCTCCAGGGGTGGCACAGATACGCAGTATTTT. Translation: CASSSRGGTDTQYF. This chain joins TRBV27 and TRBJ2-3, with D possibly being TRBD1 (6 bases). Trimming took 6 bases from V and 1 from J, leaving 11 bases between them. Germline values: CDR1 MNHEY, CDR2 SMNVEV (reference sequence). This CDR3 is 14 amino acids long.

This CDR3 is CASSAGSREQYF. In DNA form, the CDR3 reads TGTGCCAGCAGTGCGGGATCTCGCGAGCAGTACTTC. The chain employs TRBV2 and TRBJ2-7, with D perhaps matching TRBD2 (5 bases). V was cut by 4 bases and J by 6 bases, with 10 bases left in between. The CDR3 totals 12 residues. Germline values: CDR1 SNHLY, CDR2 FYNNEI.

V is TRBV5-8 and J is TRBJ2-3, with 7 bases aligning to TRBD2. Germline CDR1 and CDR2: SGHTS and YDEGEE. Germline trimming cut 2 bases from V and 0 bases from J; bases unmatched to any gene: 15. CDR3 length equals 19 residues. The chain's CDR3 is CASSFGELLRTRSTDTQYF. The CDR3 DNA sequence: TGTGCCAGCAGCTTCGGTGAGTTACTTCGGACTAGGAGCACAGATACGCAGTATTTT.

This clone was detected once. J is TRBJ2-5 and V is TRBV9; TRBD2 aligns across 10 bases. Germline CDR1 is SGDLS and CDR2 is YYNGEE. CDR3 length: 16 amino acids. After removal of 2 bases from V and 4 bases from J, the junction contained 8 bases not matched to a gene. The CDR3 reads CASSVAGTSVGETQYF. The CDR3 region has the DNA TGTGCCAGCAGCGTGGCCGGGACTAGCGTGGGAGAGACCCAGTACTTC. Based on the CDR3 plus reference TRBV9 and TRBJ2-5, the full variable domain is DSGVTQTPKHLITATGQRVTLRCSPRSGDLSVYWYQQSLDQGLQFLIQYYNGEERAKGNILERFSAQQFPDLHSELNLSSLELGDSALYFCASSVAGTSVGETQYFGPGTRLLVL.

This clone appeared a few times. The chain has TRBV28 and TRBJ2-3; TRBD2 agrees at 13 bases. After removal of 4 bases from V and 2 bases from J, the junction contained 9 bases not matched to a gene. Germline V lookup: CDR1 MDHEN, CDR2 SYDVKM. The CDR3 loop spans 18 amino acids. The CDR3 is CASSSGLAGEPATDTQYF. The CDR3 bases are TGTGCCAGCAGTTCTGGACTAGCGGGGGAGCCTGCCACAGATACGCAGTATTTT.

V and J are TRBV7-8 and TRBJ2-2; TRBD2 agrees at 9 bases. The V and J ends lost 0 bases and 5 bases, in that order; junction bases with no gene match: 1. CDR1 SGHVS and CDR2 FQNEAQ come from the germline V gene. The CDR3 extends over 15 amino acids. CDR3 bases: TGTGCCAGCAGCTTAGCTCTAGCGGGGACCGGGGAGCTGTTTTTT. This translates into CASSLALAGTGELFF.

This chain connects TRBV18 to TRBJ2-7; D uncertain. Deletions cut 6 bases from V and 7 bases from J, with 13 bases between. This CDR3 comprises 12 residues. Germline loops: CDR1 KGHSH, CDR2 LQKENI. The CDR3 DNA sequence: TGTGCCAGCTCTGAACGAGCCAGGGAGCAGTACTTC. It specifies CASSERAREQYF. The variable domain in full, with the rest retrieved from reference TRBV18 and TRBJ2-7, is NAGVMQNPRHLVRRRGQEARLRCSPMKGHSHVYWYRQLPEEGLKFMVYLQKENIIDESGMPKERFSAEFPKEGPSILRIQQVVRGDSAAYFCASSERAREQYFGPGTRLTVT.

The gene calls are TRBV3-1 (or the pseudogene TRBV3-2) and TRBJ1-2, with D perhaps matching TRBD1 (6 bases). The V and J ends lost 3 bases and 5 bases respectively, with 10 bases between them. The CDR3 spans 13 residues. Germline CDR1 is LGHDT and CDR2 is YNNKEL (reference sequence). Here the CDR3 DNA reads TGTGCCAGCAGCCATGACCAGGGGTATGGCTACACCTTC. As protein: CASSHDQGYGYTF.

The J gene is TRBJ2-7, the V gene TRBV6-1; D gene uncertain. V shed 2 bases and J shed 6 bases, with 8 bases lying between them. Per germline, CDR1 MNHNS and CDR2 SASEGT. The CDR3 is made up of 12 amino acids. The CDR3 DNA sequence: TGTGCCAGCAGTGAATCTGGCAGCGAGCAGTACTTC. The encoded protein is CASSESGSEQYF.

The gene calls are TRBV10-2 and TRBJ2-7; TRBD2 matches at 7 bases. CDR3 length: 13 amino acids. Germline V gives CDR1 WSHSY, CDR2 SAAADI. V lost 3 bases, J lost 4 bases, and 3 bases stayed unmatched. CDR3 sequence (DNA): TGCGCCAGCAGTGAAACAGCGGGGTACGAGCAGTACTTC. Amino acids: CASSETAGYEQYF.

The chain couples TRBV6-2 or TRBV6-3 to TRBJ1-6, with a tentative D call TRBD1 (5 bases). CDR3 length: 16 amino acids. CDR1 is MNHEY, CDR2 SVGEGT, per germline. The ends were cut back, 6 bases at V and 8 bases at J, with 20 bases in the middle. The chain's CDR3 is CASSYTRGVGYSPLHF. CDR3 coding DNA: TGTGCCAGCAGCTATACCCGGGGGGTAGGTTATTCACCCCTCCACTTT.

The genes are TRBV27 and TRBJ2-5; the match to TRBD2 covers 8 bases. Trimming removed 3 bases from V and 4 bases from J; junction bases left unmatched: 7. CDR3 length equals 15 residues. CDR1 and CDR2 (germline): MNHEY, SMNVEV (reference sequence). Here the CDR3 reads CASSLTPGGGETQYF. For the CDR3, the DNA is TGTGCCAGCAGTTTGACCCCGGGAGGGGGAGAGACCCAGTACTTC.

The rearrangement joins TRBV11-2 to TRBJ1-6; D not certain. Germline V gene data show CDR1 as SGHAT and CDR2 as FQNNGV. V lost 5 bases to trimming and J lost 7 bases, with 15 bases between them. The CDR3 totals 15 residues. The CDR3 DNA reads TGTGCCAGCAGCCCCCCCGGGGTAGGGAATTCACCCCTCCACTTT. It translates to CASSPPGVGNSPLHF.

The rearrangement links TRBV6-1 to TRBJ1-1; no firm D call. V was pared by 1 base and J by 9 bases, with 15 bases between. Per the germline V gene, CDR1 is MNHNS and CDR2 is SASEGT. CDR3 size: 14 residues. The CDR3 region has the DNA TGTGCCAGCAGTGAAGTGTGGTCACGCGTTAAAGCTTTCTTT. It translates to CASSEVWSRVKAFF.

The J gene is TRBJ2-1, the V gene TRBV7-2; maybe TRBD2 (6 bases). The CDR3 length is 13 residues. Trimming took off 6 bases at V and 15 bases at J, with 21 bases between the two ends. Germline V CDR1 and CDR2: SGHTA, FQGNSA. The CDR3 loop reads CASSPAGPSRPFF. The CDR3 nucleotides read TGTGCCAGCAGTCCAGCGGGCCCGAGCAGGCCGTTCTTC.

The CDR3 sequence is CASSLRGVRTDTQYF. The CDR3 coding sequence is TGTGCCAGCAGTTTGCGGGGGGTCCGCACAGATACGCAGTATTTT. The gene calls are TRBV11-2 and TRBJ2-3, with 8 bases matching TRBD2. V gave up 6 bases and J gave up 1 base; unmatched junction bases: 6. CDR1 is SGHAT, CDR2 FQNNGV, per germline. The CDR3 has 15 residues.

This clone was detected only once. V gene TRBV11-3 combines with J gene TRBJ2-1; weak D call: TRBD1 (6 bases). The CDR3 has 14 residues. CDR1 is SGHNT, CDR2 YENEEA, per germline. Trimming took 5 bases from V and 6 from J, leaving 14 bases between them. This CDR3 reads CASSHGAGANEQFF. CDR3 nucleotide sequence: TGTGCCAGCAGCCACGGAGCAGGGGCCAATGAGCAGTTCTTC.

CDR3 nucleotides: TGTGCCAGCAAAAGCGACCCCGCCGGGACCCAGTACTTC. This sequence encodes CASKSDPAGTQYF. The gene calls are TRBV2 and TRBJ2-5, with D unclear. CDR3 length: 13 amino acids. Trimming pared 7 bases from V and 7 bases from J, leaving 16 bases between. Per germline, CDR1 SNHLY and CDR2 FYNNEI.

This sequence joins TRBV2 and TRBJ2-1, with 8 bases that match TRBD1. Germline assignment: CDR1 SNHLY and CDR2 FYNNEI. With 2 bases clipped from V and 1 base from J, the junction kept 4 bases outside the gene matches. This CDR3 comprises 16 residues. The CDR3 loop is CASSEPRQGSYNEQFF. The CDR3 bases are TGTGCCAGCAGTGAACCCCGACAGGGGTCCTACAATGAGCAGTTCTTC.

The V call is TRBV4-1, the J call TRBJ2-2; 8 bases map to TRBD1. V lost 1 base to trimming and J lost 4 bases; unmatched junction nucleotides: 5. Germline V gene sequence: CDR1 MGHRA, CDR2 YSYEKL. This CDR3 comprises 16 residues. CDR3 sequence: CASSQAGGEVTGELFF. In DNA, the CDR3 is TGCGCCAGCAGCCAAGCAGGGGGCGAGGTCACCGGGGAGCTGTTTTTT.

Written as DNA, the CDR3 is TGTGCCAGCAGCTTAGGCTCAGCAGGGTCGCAGCCCCAGCATTTT. Protein: CASSLGSAGSQPQHF. The chain carries TRBV7-9 and TRBJ1-5; D possibly corresponds to TRBD1 (5 bases). V lost 1 base and J lost 7, with 14 bases in between. Germline V lookup: CDR1 SEHNR, CDR2 FQNEAQ (reference sequence). The CDR3 totals 15 residues.

This clone was seen a single time. The V and J genes are TRBV2 and TRBJ2-1; D gene ambiguous. From germline, CDR1 is SNHLY and CDR2 FYNNEI. The CDR3 totals 11 residues. The V end lost 7 bases, the J end lost 5 bases, and 6 bases lay between the germline ends. The CDR3 reads CASTLDNEQFF. The CDR3 bases are TGTGCCAGCACCCTAGACAATGAGCAGTTCTTC.

The V call is TRBV28, the J call TRBJ2-7; 14 bases match TRBD2. Trimming removed 2 bases from V and 4 bases from J; junction bases left unmatched: 1. The CDR3 is 15 amino acids. From germline, CDR1 is MDHEN and CDR2 SYDVKM. CDR3 region: CASSLRLAGGYEQYF. The CDR3 DNA is TGTGCCAGCAGTTTACGACTAGCGGGAGGGTACGAGCAGTACTTC.